These 30 T cell receptor beta chains share one sample of origin, sequenced in a study of blood T cell repertoires in COVID-19. Sequenced by immunoSEQ multiplex PCR; TCRdb stores in-frame clones only, minus some. The data contain about 130,000 clones, about 80% of them singletons. The sample comprised peripheral blood. These receptors all stem from a middle-aged man with active or convalescent COVID-19.

The chain recombines TRBV5-1 with TRBJ2-3, with 10 bases lining up with TRBD2. This CDR3 spans 15 amino acids. The germline V gene encodes CDR1 SGHRS and CDR2 YFSETQ. V dropped 1 base and J dropped 3; count of bases not matched to a gene: 2. This chain's CDR3 is CASSLSGGETDTQYF. Here the CDR3 DNA reads TGCGCCAGCAGCTTGAGCGGGGGGGAAACAGATACGCAGTATTTT.

This chain uses TRBV7-2 with TRBJ1-6; D unclear. The CDR3 is 13 residues long. From germline, CDR1 is SGHTA and CDR2 FQGNSA. V lost 1 base and J 6 bases, leaving 4 bases between the germline ends. CDR3 loop: CASSLVLNSPLHF. The CDR3 DNA is TGTGCCAGCAGCTTAGTCCTTAATTCACCCCTCCACTTT.

The chain uses TRBV19 and TRBJ2-7, with D uncertain. The V and J ends lost 6 bases and 0 bases respectively, with 12 bases between them. This CDR3 has 14 amino acids. Germline V gives CDR1 LNHDA, CDR2 SQIVND (reference sequence). The CDR3 sequence: CASRPGGLSYEQYF. CDR3 coding DNA: TGTGCCAGTAGGCCGGGTGGTCTCTCCTACGAGCAGTACTTC. Together with reference TRBV19 and TRBJ2-7, the CDR3 gives the full variable domain: DGGITQSPKYLFRKEGQNVTLSCEQNLNHDAMYWYRQDPGQGLRLIYYSQIVNDFQKGDIAEGYSVSREKKESFPLTVTSAQKNPTAFYLCASRPGGLSYEQYFGPGTRLTVT.

This sequence joins TRBV19 and TRBJ1-6, with 7 bases lining up with TRBD1. The CDR3 runs to 14 residues. Trimming at V came to 6 bases and at J to 7 bases, leaving 6 bases not matched to a gene. Per germline, CDR1 LNHDA and CDR2 SQIVND (reference sequence). This CDR3 reads CASRGDSNNSPLHF. The CDR3 nucleotides read TGTGCCAGTAGAGGGGACAGTAACAATTCACCCCTCCACTTT.

This clone was counted between two and nine times. The chain has TRBV21-1 and TRBJ1-5; the table's D call of TRBD1 was not tested on the DNA. TRBV21-1 has pseudogene status. The CDR3 contains 13 residues. CDR3 loop: CARVRGRHQPQHF. CDR3 coding DNA: TGTGCCAGAGTCAGGGGCCGGCATCAGCCCCAGCATTTT.

The rearrangement uses TRBV7-3 and TRBJ2-1; D possibly corresponds to TRBD2 (6 bases). Trimming pared 6 bases from V and 0 bases from J, leaving 24 bases between. CDR3 length: 19 amino acids. Germline-derived CDR1 and CDR2 are SGHTA and FQGTGA. The CDR3 region has the DNA TGTGCCAGCAGTGACCCGGAAGGCTCGGCGGGGAGCTCCTACAATGAGCAGTTCTTC. This encodes CASSDPEGSAGSSYNEQFF.

As for this clone: At one of its ends the junction is not consistent with the germline gene, which may arise from a read error. The V call is TRBV29-1, the J call TRBJ1-3; D may be TRBD1 (6 bases). CDR1 and CDR2 from the germline V gene are SQVTM and ANQGSEA. The CDR3 runs to 14 residues. CDR3 coding DNA: TGCAGCGTTGATTTTCCAGGGGCGCGAAGCCACTACCTTTTT. Translating it yields CSVDFPGARSHYLF.

The chain carries TRBV13 and TRBJ2-1; 9 nucleotides align to TRBD2. V lost 3 bases to trimming and J lost 8 bases; unmatched junction nucleotides: 5. This CDR3 comprises 14 residues. Germline-derived CDR1 and CDR2 are PRHDT and FYEKMQ (reference sequence). The CDR3 DNA reads as TGTGCCAGCAGCTTGGGACTAGCCGGCCATGAGCAGTTCTTC. Amino acid sequence: CASSLGLAGHEQFF.

This clone was detected only a few times. The chain employs TRBV5-4 and TRBJ1-2; weak D call: TRBD1 (5 bases). Trimming pared 3 bases from V and 3 bases from J, leaving 12 bases between. The CDR3 sequence is 14 residues long. In germline, CDR1 is SGHNT, CDR2 YYREEE (reference sequence). Written as DNA, the CDR3 is TGTGCCAGCAGCTCTGATACAGGATACTATGGCTACACCTTC. Protein sequence: CASSSDTGYYGYTF. The full variable domain, its missing parts supplied by reference TRBV5-4 and TRBJ1-2, is ETGVTQSPTHLIKTRGQQVTLRCSSQSGHNTVSWYQQALGQGPQFIFQYYREEENGRGNFPPRFSGLQFPNYSSELNVNALELDDSALYLCASSSDTGYYGYTFGSGTRLTVV.

This clone was seen a single time. The chain combines TRBV15 with TRBJ1-4; TRBD1 might be the D (6 bases). From germline, CDR1 is LNHNV and CDR2 YYDKDF (reference sequence). There are 15 residues in the CDR3. V lost 3 bases to trimming and J lost 1 base, with 9 bases between them. In nucleotides, the CDR3 is TGTGCCACCAGCAGGAGGGGGGGAACTAATGAAAAACTGTTTTTT. Encoded protein: CATSRRGGTNEKLFF.

The chain couples TRBV19 to TRBJ1-6, with TRBD1 as a possible D gene (5 bases). The CDR3 has 12 residues. V was trimmed by 6 bases and J by 7 bases, leaving 7 bases between them. CDR1 and CDR2 from the germline V gene are LNHDA and SQIVND (reference sequence). This CDR3 is CASSRGNSPLHF. The CDR3 DNA is TGTGCCAGTAGCCGGGGGAATTCACCCCTCCACTTT.

In this sample, this clone turned up many times. This chain uses TRBV25-1 with TRBJ1-6; D not resolved. Germline CDR1 reads MGHDK; CDR2 reads SYGVNS. V lost 3 bases and J 9 bases, leaving 15 bases between the germline ends. This CDR3 spans 15 amino acids. The chain's CDR3 is CASSDGHLNGSPLHF. The CDR3 bases are TGTGCCAGCAGTGACGGTCACCTGAATGGTTCACCCCTCCACTTT.

The rearrangement links TRBV30 to TRBJ1-3; D not resolved. The V gene's germline CDR1 is GTSNPN and CDR2 SVGIG (reference sequence). V was shortened by 0 bases and J by 6 bases, with 18 bases between the two germline ends. This CDR3 region has 16 residues. The CDR3 DNA reads TGTGCCTGGAGTGTAGCCGGTAACAGATTTGTAAACACCATATATTTT. Its translation is CAWSVAGNRFVNTIYF. Full variable domain (outside the CDR3, taken from reference TRBV30 and TRBJ1-3): SQTIHQWPATLVQPVGSPLSLECTVEGTSNPNLYWYRQAAGRGLQLLFYSVGIGQISSEVPQNLSASRPQDRQFILSSKKLLLSDSGFYLCAWSVAGNRFVNTIYFGEGSWLTVV.

The rearrangement links TRBV6-5 to TRBJ1-1, with D tentatively TRBD1 (5 bases). The CDR3 totals 16 residues. V lost 2 bases and J lost 3, with 16 bases in between. Germline CDR1 MNHEY, CDR2 SVGAGI. The CDR3 DNA reads as TGTGCCAGCAGTTACAGGAAGGGGCTTCGTGACACTGAAGCTTTCTTT. Protein product: CASSYRKGLRDTEAFF.

The sample holds many counts of this clone. This rearrangement joins TRBV28 to TRBJ2-2, with 11 bases fitting TRBD1. The CDR3 contains 18 residues. Germline V CDR1 and CDR2: MDHEN, SYDVKM. Trimming took 6 bases from V and 4 from J; bases not matched to a gene: 13. The CDR3: CASSLASGQGAVTGELFF. The DNA of the CDR3 is TGTGCCAGCAGCTTAGCTTCCGGACAGGGGGCTGTCACCGGGGAGCTGTTTTTT.

V usage is TRBV4-2 and J usage is TRBJ1-4; 7 nucleotides agree with TRBD1. The CDR3 contains 14 residues. After removal of 1 base from V and 5 bases from J, the junction contained 1 base not matched to a gene. Germline V CDR1 and CDR2: LGHNA, YNFKEQ. CDR3 loop: CASSQGQGNEKLFF. CDR3 DNA: TGTGCCAGCAGCCAAGGACAGGGAAATGAAAAACTGTTTTTT.

The chain carries TRBV4-3 and TRBJ1-5; unclear D gene. The germline V gene encodes CDR1 LGHNA and CDR2 YSLEER. With 0 bases removed from V and 5 bases from J, the gap between germline ends came to 5 bases. The CDR3 has 13 amino acids. DNA for the CDR3: TGCGCCAGCAGCCAAGATCTAGATCAGCCCCAGCATTTT. Amino acids: CASSQDLDQPQHF.

The CDR3 region has the DNA TGTGCCAGCAATATCAGACAGACCGCCAGGGGCTACACCTTC. Translated: CASNIRQTARGYTF. The gene calls are TRBV2 and TRBJ1-2; D is possibly TRBD1 (5 bases). The CDR3 spans 14 residues. Germline lookup yields CDR1 SNHLY and CDR2 FYNNEI. V shed 7 bases and J shed 8 bases, with 20 bases lying between them.

The chain uses TRBV4-1 and TRBJ1-1, with TRBD1 matching over 9 bases. V was clipped by 1 base and J by 1 base; unmatched bases: 4. The CDR3 extends over 16 amino acids. The germline V gene has CDR1 MGHRA and CDR2 YSYEKL. Here the CDR3 DNA reads TGCGCCAGCAGCCAAGTTCCGGACAGGGGGAACACTGAAGCTTTCTTT. Protein sequence: CASSQVPDRGNTEAFF.

The genes are TRBV3-1 (or the pseudogene TRBV3-2) and TRBJ1-2; D remains ambiguous. CDR1 is LGHDT and CDR2 is YNNKEL in the germline V gene (reference sequence). The CDR3 length is 14 residues. The V end lost 1 base, the J end lost 4 bases, and 10 bases lay between the germline ends. This CDR3 is CASSQAQGGYGYTF. In DNA form, the CDR3 reads TGTGCCAGCAGCCAAGCCCAAGGAGGCTATGGCTACACCTTC.

This clone was found once. This sequence joins TRBV18 and TRBJ2-7; D is undetermined. V was shortened by 6 bases and J by 2 bases, with 5 bases between the two germline ends. The CDR3 sequence is 11 residues long. Germline CDR1 reads KGHSH; CDR2 reads LQKENI. The CDR3 here is CASSQTYEQYF. Written as DNA, the CDR3 is TGTGCCAGCTCCCAAACCTACGAGCAGTACTTC.

The rearrangement uses TRBV7-9 and TRBJ1-4, with a weak D call TRBD1 (6 bases). The CDR3 extends over 15 amino acids. The germline V gene has CDR1 SEHNR and CDR2 FQNEAQ (reference sequence). V lost 1 base, J lost 5 bases, and 11 bases lay in between. The CDR3 coding sequence is TGTGCCAGCAGCTTAGAAGGGACATCGAATGAAAAACTGTTTTTT. Amino acid sequence: CASSLEGTSNEKLFF.

This rearrangement joins TRBV7-2 to TRBJ2-5; 9 bases agree with TRBD2. V was clipped by 2 bases and J by 4 bases; unmatched bases: 8. CDR3 size: 16 residues. Germline CDR1 SGHTA, CDR2 FQGNSA. In DNA, the CDR3 is TGTGCCAGCAGCTTACAGGGACTAGCCGTCGCAGAGACCCAGTACTTC. Residues: CASSLQGLAVAETQYF.

The rearrangement uses TRBV3-1 (or the pseudogene TRBV3-2) and TRBJ2-7; D perhaps matches TRBD1 (5 bases). CDR1 is LGHDT, CDR2 YNNKEL, per germline (reference sequence). The CDR3 extends over 13 amino acids. Deletions cut 4 bases from V and 5 bases from J, with 12 bases between. CDR3 nucleotide sequence: TGTGCCAGCAGCCCCTCCAGGGAACACGAGCAGTACTTC. This encodes CASSPSREHEQYF.

The CDR3 DNA is TGCGCCAGCAGCCCCGGGACAGCGAACACCGGGGAGCTGTTTTTT. It codes for CASSPGTANTGELFF. The V gene is TRBV5-1, the J gene TRBJ2-2; 7 nucleotides align to TRBD1. The CDR3 length is 15 residues. After removal of 4 bases from V and 0 bases from J, the junction contained 3 bases not matched to a gene. CDR1 and CDR2 (germline): SGHRS, YFSETQ.

The V gene is TRBV3-1 (or the pseudogene TRBV3-2), the J gene TRBJ1-6; maybe TRBD1 (5 bases). From germline, CDR1 is LGHDT and CDR2 YNNKEL (reference sequence). This CDR3 has 13 residues. Trimming took off 1 base at V and 8 bases at J, with 6 bases between the two ends. The CDR3 sequence: CASSQARDSPLHF. As DNA, the CDR3 is TGTGCCAGCAGCCAAGCCAGGGATTCACCCCTCCACTTT.

The chain is built from TRBV18 and TRBJ1-2; no clear D gene. The CDR3 contains 15 residues. Trimming pared 6 bases from V and 8 bases from J, leaving 22 bases between. CDR1 is KGHSH, CDR2 LQKENI, per germline. Here the CDR3 DNA reads TGTGCCAGCTCCCCCAGTCGGGGTCCCGCCGTAGGCTACACCTTC. It codes for CASSPSRGPAVGYTF.

The V call is TRBV20-1, the J call TRBJ1-1, with D perhaps matching TRBD1 (5 bases). The CDR3 totals 15 residues. Per germline, CDR1 DFQATT and CDR2 SNEGSKA (reference sequence). Trimming shortened V by 3 bases and J by 1 base, and 15 bases separated the two germline ends. CDR3 nucleotides: TGCAGTGCTAGTTGGTTCGGGGGGTCGAACACTGAAGCTTTCTTT. Encoded protein: CSASWFGGSNTEAFF.

The chain joins TRBV2 to TRBJ2-3, with 9 bases fitting TRBD2. The CDR3 sequence is 15 residues long. CDR1 is SNHLY and CDR2 is FYNNEI in the germline V gene. J gave up 5 bases and V 7 bases, and 10 bases lay outside the gene matches. The CDR3 sequence is CASNLQRGARDTQYF. In DNA form, the CDR3 reads TGTGCCAGCAACCTCCAGCGGGGGGCCAGAGATACGCAGTATTTT.

The chain combines TRBV9 with TRBJ1-5; 9 bases are shared with TRBD1. The V and J ends lost 3 bases and 6 bases, in that order; junction bases with no gene match: 4. This CDR3 has 14 amino acids. Germline assignment: CDR1 SGDLS and CDR2 YYNGEE. The CDR3 region has the DNA TGTGCCAGCAGCGCTACAGGGGGCTTTCAGCCCCAGCATTTT. It encodes CASSATGGFQPQHF.